A selection of T cell receptor beta chains follows, all from one sample in a study of CD8 T cells in ankylosing spondylitis. TCRdb itself ran the 5' RACE reads through MiXCR, one entry per CDR3 protein. This table holds roughly 86,000 distinct CDR3 sequences, roughly 8.8% found once. Sequenced sample: blood, either unsorted or a sorted T cell fraction (not recorded which). The receptors come from a male donor with ankylosing spondylitis or in good health (not recorded which). Each CDR3 is given with its conserved first and last residue. A D gene is named only where the DNA matches it firmly. Clone sizes are given selectively: once, few, many, or a class where the clone is expanded.

CASSWEGAGETDTQYF | TGTGCCAGCAGCTGGGAAGGAGCGGGGGAGACAGATACGCAGTATTTT | TRBJ2-3 | TRBD2 | many | TRBV14
CSVLPDTQYF | TGCAGCGTGCTCCCAGATACGCAGTATTTT | TRBJ2-3 | - | many | TRBV29-1
CAISGISGGTDTQYF | TGTGCCATCAGTGGAATTTCCGGGGGCACAGATACGCAGTATTTT | TRBJ2-3 | - | many | TRBV10-3
CASSFLGAVLDGYTF | TGTGCCAGCAGCTTTCTGGGGGCAGTACTGGATGGCTACACCTTC | TRBJ1-2 | - | many | TRBV7-2
CASSLAGSLASYGYTF | TGTGCCAGCAGCTTAGCCGGATCTCTGGCTTCTTATGGCTACACCTTC | TRBJ1-2 | - | many | TRBV7-9
CSATGPLAFQSYEQYF | TGCAGTGCTACGGGGCCTCTAGCGTTTCAATCCTACGAGCAGTACTTC | TRBJ2-7 | - | many | TRBV20-1
CASSLEGIPNQPQHF | TGTGCCAGCAGCTTGGAAGGGATTCCCAATCAGCCCCAGCATTTT | TRBJ1-5 | - | many | TRBV5-5
CASSINRDEQYF | TGCGCCAGCAGCATAAACAGGGACGAGCAGTACTTC | TRBJ2-7 | - | many | TRBV5-1
CSASLGREQYF | TGCAGTGCTAGTTTGGGGCGCGAGCAGTACTTC | TRBJ2-7 | - | - | TRBV20-1
CASSLGLAGSITDTQYF | TGTGCCAGCAGCTTAGGACTAGCGGGGTCGATTACAGATACGCAGTATTTT | TRBJ2-3 | TRBD2 | many | TRBV7-2
CASSRSGNNYNEQFF | TGTGCCAGCAGTCGATCGGGGAACAATTACAATGAGCAGTTCTTC | TRBJ2-1 | - | many | TRBV28
CASSSGWTGAYEQYF | TGCGCCAGCAGCTCGGGATGGACAGGTGCCTACGAGCAGTACTTC | TRBJ2-7 | TRBD1 | many | TRBV5-1
CASSSDSANTGELFF | TGCGCCAGCAGCTCCGACAGTGCGAACACCGGGGAGCTGTTTTTT | TRBJ2-2 | - | - | TRBV5-1
CASSLLVTGVETQYF | TGTGCCAGCAGCTTGCTTGTAACAGGGGTGGAGACCCAGTACTTC | TRBJ2-5 | TRBD1 | few | TRBV5-6
CSATGQGGSPLHF | TGCAGTGCTACAGGACAGGGAGGCTCACCCCTCCACTTT | TRBJ1-6 | TRBD1 | many | TRBV20-1
CATSRDKNGNEQFF | TGTGCCACCAGCAGAGATAAAAACGGTAATGAGCAGTTCTTC | TRBJ2-1 | - | many | TRBV15
CASSFGSVETQYF | TGTGCCAGCAGTTTTGGGTCGGTGGAGACCCAGTACTTC | TRBJ2-5 | - | many | TRBV28
CSAVLGTQETQYF | TGCAGTGCAGTCCTGGGGACTCAAGAGACCCAGTACTTC | TRBJ2-5 | - | many | TRBV29-1
CASSPWAGGLDEQFF | TGTGCCAGCAGCCCGTGGGCGGGGGGTCTTGATGAGCAGTTCTTC | TRBJ2-1 | TRBD2 | many | TRBV9
CASSLWISETQYF | TGTGCCAGCAGCTTGTGGATCTCAGAGACCCAGTACTTC | TRBJ2-5 | - | many | TRBV11-2
CSGLVGNAYEQYF | TGCAGCGGGTTAGTGGGGAATGCCTACGAGCAGTACTTC | TRBJ2-7 | - | many | TRBV29-1
CSARVSAGGRGEQFF | TGCAGTGCTAGAGTGTCAGCGGGGGGGCGTGGCGAGCAGTTCTTC | TRBJ2-1 | TRBD2 | many | TRBV20-1
CASSSLRSGDGAGELFF | TGTGCCAGCAGTTCTCTCCGTAGCGGGGACGGGGCCGGGGAGCTGTTTTTT | TRBJ2-2 | TRBD2 | many | TRBV28
CASSLGWGEQFF | TGTGCCAGCAGCCTCGGGTGGGGTGAGCAGTTCTTC | TRBJ2-1 | - | many | TRBV4-2
CSASQVTLREGEAFF | TGCAGTGCTAGCCAAGTAACACTACGGGAAGGTGAAGCTTTCTTT | TRBJ1-1 | - | many | TRBV20-1
CASSPTQEISYEQYF | TGTGCCAGCTCACCTACGCAGGAGATCTCCTACGAGCAGTACTTC | TRBJ2-7 | - | - | TRBV18
CSAGGGYNEQYF | TGCAGTGCCGGCGGGGGCTACAACGAGCAGTACTTC | TRBJ2-7 | - | many | TRBV20-1
CASSLGLAQIQETQYF | TGTGCCAGCAGCTTAGGGTTAGCGCAGATCCAAGAGACCCAGTACTTC | TRBJ2-5 | - | - | TRBV7-2
CASSSIAGGGNIQYF | TGCGCCAGCAGCTCAATAGCGGGGGGGGGAAACATTCAGTACTTC | TRBJ2-4 | TRBD2 | many | TRBV5-1
CASSFRLGGDEQYF | TGTGCCAGCAGTTTTCGACTGGGCGGGGACGAGCAGTACTTC | TRBJ2-7 | - | many | TRBV28
CASSSGTVSYEQYF | TGTGCCAGCAGTTCCGGGACGGTTTCCTACGAGCAGTACTTC | TRBJ2-7 | - | many | TRBV12-3/TRBV12-4
CASSPEADQPQHF | TGTGCCAGCTCACCGGAAGCGGATCAGCCCCAGCATTTT | TRBJ1-5 | - | few | TRBV18
CASSRTSGGGETQYF | TGTGCCAGCAGTCGGACTAGCGGGGGTGGAGAGACCCAGTACTTC | TRBJ2-5 | TRBD2 | many | TRBV12-3/TRBV12-4
CSAPRSAKYNEQFF | TGCAGTGCTCCCCGGTCGGCGAAGTACAATGAGCAGTTCTTC | TRBJ2-1 | - | many | TRBV20-1
CASSFRRGGRGTDTQYF | TGTGCCAGCAGTTTTAGGCGGGGGGGCCGCGGCACAGATACGCAGTATTTT | TRBJ2-3 | TRBD2 | many | TRBV12-3/TRBV12-4
CSARDRSHRGPQHF | TGCAGTGCTAGAGACAGGTCCCACAGGGGACCCCAGCATTTT | TRBJ1-5 | TRBD1 | many | TRBV20-1
CASSTRLLYNEQFF | TGTGCCAGCAGCACCCGACTGTTATACAATGAGCAGTTCTTC | TRBJ2-1 | - | many | TRBV7-8
CASSLDQIPYEQYF | TGTGCCAGCAGTCTTGACCAGATCCCCTACGAGCAGTACTTC | TRBJ2-7 | - | - | TRBV14
CASSSYYMNTEAFF | TGTGCCAGCAGCTCCTATTATATGAACACTGAAGCTTTCTTT | TRBJ1-1 | - | many | TRBV5-5
CASSPPGVRGYEQYF | TGTGCCAGCAGCCCCCCGGGGGTCAGGGGTTACGAGCAGTACTTC | TRBJ2-7 | - | - | TRBV11-2
CATSRSPRVTGELFF | TGTGCCACCAGCAGATCTCCCCGGGTTACCGGGGAGCTGTTTTTT | TRBJ2-2 | - | many | TRBV15